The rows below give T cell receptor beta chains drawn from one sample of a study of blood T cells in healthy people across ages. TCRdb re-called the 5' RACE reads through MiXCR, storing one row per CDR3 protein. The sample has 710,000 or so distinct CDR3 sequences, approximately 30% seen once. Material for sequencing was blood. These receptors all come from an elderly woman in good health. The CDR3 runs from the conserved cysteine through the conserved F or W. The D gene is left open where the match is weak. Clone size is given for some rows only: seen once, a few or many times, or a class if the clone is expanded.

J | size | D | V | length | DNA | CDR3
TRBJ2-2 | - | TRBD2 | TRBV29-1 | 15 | TGCAGCGCCATACTAGCGGGAGGCGGTACCGGGGAGCTGTTTTTT | CSAILAGGGTGELFF
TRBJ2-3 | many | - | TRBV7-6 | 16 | TGTGCCAGCAGCTTCGGGACTGGCCGTGGTCCAGATACGCAGTATTTT | CASSFGTGRGPDTQYF
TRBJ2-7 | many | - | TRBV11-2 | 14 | TGTGCCAGCAGCCCCAACGAGGTATCCTACGAGCAGTACTTC | CASSPNEVSYEQYF
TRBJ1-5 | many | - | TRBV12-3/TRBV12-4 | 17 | TGTGCCAGCAGTCCGACAGGTAGAGGGACGGGCAATCAGCCCCAGCATTTT | CASSPTGRGTGNQPQHF
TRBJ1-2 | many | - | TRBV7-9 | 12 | TGTGCCAGTTCAAACAGGGACTATGGCTACACCTTC | CASSNRDYGYTF
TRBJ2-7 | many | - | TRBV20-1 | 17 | TGCAGTGCTTCACGACAAACTCCGGGACGTGGGGGAGACGAGCAGTACTTC | CSASRQTPGRGGDEQYF
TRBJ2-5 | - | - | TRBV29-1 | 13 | TGCAGCGTCAACCCGGGACAACAAGAGACCCAGTACTTC | CSVNPGQQETQYF
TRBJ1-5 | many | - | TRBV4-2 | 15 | TGTGCCAGCAGCCAAGGGGTTGGTAGCAATCAGCCCCAGCATTTT | CASSQGVGSNQPQHF
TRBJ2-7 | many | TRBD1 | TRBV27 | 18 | TGTGCCAGCAGTCGCGGTTATGTGACAGGGGGGGTCCCCTACGAGCAGTACTTC | CASSRGYVTGGVPYEQYF
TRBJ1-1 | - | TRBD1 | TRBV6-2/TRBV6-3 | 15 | TGTGCCAGCAGTGGCTGGGACAGGGGGAACACTGAAGCTTTCTTT | CASSGWDRGNTEAFF
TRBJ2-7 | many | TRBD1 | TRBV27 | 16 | TGTGCCAGCAGTTTTGGGGCAGGGGGAAGCTCCTACGAGCAGTACTTC | CASSFGAGGSSYEQYF
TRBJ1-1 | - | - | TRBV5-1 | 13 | TGCGCCAGCAGCTTGGCGGCGTCGGATGGAGCTTTCTTT | CASSLAASDGAFF
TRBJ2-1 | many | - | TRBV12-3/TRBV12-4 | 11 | TGTGCCAGCATGGTTTACAATGAGCAGTTCTTC | CASMVYNEQFF
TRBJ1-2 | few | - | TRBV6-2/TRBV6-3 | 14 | TGTGCCAGCAGGAACAGGGAAAAAGTCTATGGCTACACCTTC | CASRNREKVYGYTF
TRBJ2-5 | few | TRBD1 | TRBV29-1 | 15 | TGCAGCGTCACCTCCGGGACAGGGGGTCTGAATGAGCAGTACTTC | CSVTSGTGGLNEQYF
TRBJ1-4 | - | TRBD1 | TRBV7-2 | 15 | TGTGCCAGCGGCTTAGGGACAGGGTTAAGTGAAAAACTGTTTTTT | CASGLGTGLSEKLFF
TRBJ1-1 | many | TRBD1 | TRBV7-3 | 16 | TGTGCCAGCAGCCCGCAACCGGGACAGGGACGAGGCGAAGCTTTCTTT | CASSPQPGQGRGEAFF
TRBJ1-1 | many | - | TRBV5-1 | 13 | TGCGCCAGCAGCTTGGATGTCTCGGGGGAAGCTTTCTTT | CASSLDVSGEAFF
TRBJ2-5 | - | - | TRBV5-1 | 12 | TGCGCCAGCAGCCCGGGTATAGAGACCCAGTACTTC | CASSPGIETQYF
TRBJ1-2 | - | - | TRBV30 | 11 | TGTGCCTGGAGGGGGTACTATGGCTACACCTTC | CAWRGYYGYTF
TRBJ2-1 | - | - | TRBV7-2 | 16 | TGTGCCAGTAGCTCAAAGAGGACCGGCGCCTACAATGAGCAGTTCTTC | CASSSKRTGAYNEQFF
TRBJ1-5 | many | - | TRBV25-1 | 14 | TGTGCCAGCAGTCCGAGCCTAGGCAATCAGCCCCAGCATTTT | CASSPSLGNQPQHF
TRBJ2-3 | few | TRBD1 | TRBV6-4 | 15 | TGTGCCAGCAGCGAAGGACAGGGAGACACAGATACGCAGTATTTT | CASSEGQGDTDTQYF
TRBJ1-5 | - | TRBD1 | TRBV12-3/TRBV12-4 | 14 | TGTGCCAGCAGGGAGACAGGGGGAGGCGAGCCCCAGCATTTT | CASRETGGGEPQHF
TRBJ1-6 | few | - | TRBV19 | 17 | TGTGCCAGTAGTATAGGAACTCAGGATCGCTATAATTCACCCCTCCACTTT | CASSIGTQDRYNSPLHF
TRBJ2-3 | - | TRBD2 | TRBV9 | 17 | TGTGCCAGCAGCGTACTCAGGACTAGCGGGGGAGGCGATACGCAGTATTTT | CASSVLRTSGGGDTQYF
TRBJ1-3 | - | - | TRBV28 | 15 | TGTGCCAGCAGTTGGGACGGACGCTCTGGAAACACCATATATTTT | CASSWDGRSGNTIYF
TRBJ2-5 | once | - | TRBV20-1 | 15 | TGCAGTGCTAGGGTCTGGGGCGACCAGAAAGAGACCCAGTACTTC | CSARVWGDQKETQYF
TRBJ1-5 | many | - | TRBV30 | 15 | TGTGCCTGGAGTGTAGGCACGGGGGGCAATCAGCCCCAGCATTTT | CAWSVGTGGNQPQHF
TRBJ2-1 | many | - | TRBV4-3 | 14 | TGCGCCAGCAGCCAAGAAGCGAGCTACAATGAGCAGTTCTTC | CASSQEASYNEQFF
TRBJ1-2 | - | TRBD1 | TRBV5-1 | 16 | TGCGCCAGCAGCCCGGGGGGACAGCCTGTCGACTATGGCTACACCTTC | CASSPGGQPVDYGYTF
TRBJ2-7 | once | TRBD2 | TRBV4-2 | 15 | TGTGCCAGCAGCCAAGGGCTAGCGGGTCCCTACGAGCAGTACTTC | CASSQGLAGPYEQYF
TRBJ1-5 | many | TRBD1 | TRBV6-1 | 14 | TGTGCCAGCAGTGAAGCGGGGACAGATCAGCCCCAGCATTTT | CASSEAGTDQPQHF